This T cell receptor (beta chain) was retrieved from a study of CD8 T cells in Susac syndrome. About the research overall: Susac syndrome patients were untreated, on corticosteroids with some adding intravenous immunoglobulin, or on intravenous immunoglobulin only.

Reverse transcription of roughly 0.5 to 1 ug RNA was performed with random hexamers. TCRdb reprocessed the immunoSEQ multiplex PCR reads with MiXCR, giving one entry per CDR3 protein. The table shows about 150,000 distinct CDR3 sequences, with more than 90% occurring only once. V was pared by 1 base and J by 4 bases, with 6 bases of the junction left unmatched. The germline V gene has CDR1 SGHTA and CDR2 FQGNSA. The CDR3 runs to 15 residues. The study sequenced TCR beta in blood CD8+ and CD4+ T cells. The sequence was collected from a human donor with Susac syndrome. Sequencing was carried out using CD4+ T cells from PBMCs. The chain combines TRBV7-2 with TRBJ1-1; 7 nucleotides agree with TRBD1. The CDR3 sequence: CASSLVRDRFTEAFF. The CDR3 DNA is TGTGCCAGCAGCTTAGTTCGGGACAGATTCACTGAAGCTTTCTTT.